This T cell receptor beta chain came from a study of T cell changes during pregnancy in multiple sclerosis. Some clones are missing from TCRdb's copy, which holds only in-frame ones; the method was immunoSEQ multiplex PCR. Of 45,000 to 65,000 clones listed, 85% to 95% are singletons. The J segment lost 6 bases and the V segment lost 8 bases, leaving 2 bases of the junction unmatched. The CDR3 has 12 residues. Germline CDR1 MNHEY, CDR2 SMNVEV (reference sequence). Sequences were derived from CD8+ T cells from peripheral blood mononuclear cells, sampled in the third trimester of pregnancy. The clonotype comes from a female donor with multiple sclerosis, enrolled in a pregnancy study. The chain is built from TRBV27 and TRBJ1-1; 11 bases map to TRBD1. The CDR3 coding sequence is TGTGCCAGCGGGACAGGGGGGCCTGAAGCTTTCTTT. Residues: CASGTGGPEAFF.